The next 9 T cell receptor beta chains were all read from a single sample in a study of blood T cell repertoires in COVID-19 (dated by TCRdb to the early 2020s). Receptor amplification or capture employed the immunoSEQ multiplex PCR assay. The clones in this table, taken by TCRdb from immuneACCESS, are in-frame only. Not every clone is retained; where verified, under half of the shortfall comes from an unresolved V gene, and the cause of the rest is unknown. A total of roughly 450,000 clones appear in this sample, around 90% of them only once. The ten largest clones capture 0.6% of the sample. The sequenced material came from PBMCs or T cells enriched from blood (not recorded which). All receptors derive from a man between 18 and 35 years old who had recovered from COVID-19.

The rearrangement joins TRBV11-2 to TRBJ2-5; D is perhaps TRBD2 (5 bases). The V gene lost 2 bases and the J gene lost 3 bases, with 13 bases spanning the gap. The CDR3 is 15 residues long. Germline CDR1 and CDR2: SGHAT and FQNNGV. CDR3 region: CASSLIWTEEETQYF. As DNA, the CDR3 is TGTGCCAGCAGCTTAATCTGGACGGAGGAAGAGACCCAGTACTTC.

The chain links TRBV11-2 to TRBJ1-2; 9 nucleotides agree with TRBD1. This CDR3 is 13 amino acids long. The V gene end was trimmed by 4 bases and the J gene end by 11 bases; junction bases not matched to a gene: 8. Germline CDR1 and CDR2: SGHAT and FQNNGV. CDR3 bases: TGTGCCAGCAGCTCGAAGGGGGGACAGGGTTACACCTTC. Its protein is CASSSKGGQGYTF. The variable domain in full, completed from reference TRBV11-2 and TRBJ1-2, reads EAGVAQSPRYKIIEKRQSVAFWCNPISGHATLYWYQQILGQGPKLLIQFQNNGVVDDSQLPKDRFSAERLKGVDSTLKIQPAKLEDSAVYLCASSSKGGQGYTFGSGTRLTVV.

V is TRBV7-2 and J is TRBJ2-5, with 10 bases lining up with TRBD2. The CDR3 has 15 amino acids. Germline lookup yields CDR1 SGHTA and CDR2 FQGNSA. The trim removed 3 bases at V and 4 bases at J, leaving 5 bases unmatched. The CDR3 is CASSLRSGGPETQYF. In DNA, the CDR3 is TGTGCCAGCAGCTTGCGTAGCGGGGGGCCAGAGACCCAGTACTTC. Based on the CDR3 plus reference TRBV7-2 and TRBJ2-5, the full variable domain is GAGVSQSPSNKVTEKGKDVELRCDPISGHTALYWYRQSLGQGLEFLIYFQGNSAPDKSGLPSDRFSAERTGGSVSTLTIQRTQQEDSAVYLCASSLRSGGPETQYFGPGTRLLVL.

The J gene is TRBJ2-5, the V gene TRBV15, with 11 bases that match TRBD1. This CDR3 has 14 amino acids. Trimming took 8 bases from V and 4 from J; bases not matched to a gene: 6. The germline CDR1 and CDR2 sequences are LNHNV and YYDKDF (reference sequence). The chain's CDR3 is CATRLGQGGETQYF. DNA of the CDR3: TGTGCCACCCGTTTGGGACAGGGGGGAGAGACCCAGTACTTC.

The V and J genes are TRBV5-1 and TRBJ1-6; tentative D call: TRBD1 (6 bases). The V end was cut by 2 bases, the J end by 10 bases, with 19 bases between. This CDR3 spans 16 amino acids. The V gene's germline CDR1 is SGHRS and CDR2 YFSETQ. CDR3 nucleotide sequence: TGCGCCAGCAGCTTAGGGGGAGGGCAGCCCCTCTCACCCCTCCACTTT. Protein product: CASSLGGGQPLSPLHF.

This rearrangement joins TRBV11-2 to TRBJ1-2, with D unresolved. The CDR3 contains 16 residues. The germline V and J ends were trimmed by 5 bases and 3 bases, with 19 bases remaining between them. CDR1 is SGHAT, CDR2 FQNNGV, per germline. The CDR3 DNA sequence: TGTGCCAGCAGCAACCTCGGACTCAAGGTGGACTATGGCTACACCTTC. This sequence encodes CASSNLGLKVDYGYTF.

Only a few counts were recorded for this clone. The chain combines TRBV20-1 with TRBJ1-5; D may be TRBD1 (5 bases). The CDR3 runs 15 residues. Germline loops: CDR1 DFQATT, CDR2 SNEGSKA (reference sequence). Trimming stripped 3 bases from V and 1 base from J, with 13 bases between. The CDR3 DNA is TGCAGTGCTAGTCTAGGGGATAAGAGCAATCAGCCCCAGCATTTT. Translation: CSASLGDKSNQPQHF.

The chain has TRBV3-1 (or the pseudogene TRBV3-2) and TRBJ1-2; perhaps TRBD1 as D (6 bases). Germline CDR1 and CDR2: LGHDT and YNNKEL (reference sequence). V lost 3 bases, J lost 0 bases, and 8 bases lay in between. CDR3 size: 14 residues. CDR3 amino acids: CASSQDSPNYGYTF. The CDR3 nucleotides read TGTGCCAGCAGCCAGGACAGCCCTAACTATGGCTACACCTTC.

This clone was counted a single time. The chain has TRBV6-5 and TRBJ2-7, with 8 bases lining up with TRBD2. V shed 10 bases, J shed 6 bases, and the junction held 11 bases outside the gene matches. Germline loops: CDR1 MNHEY, CDR2 SVGAGI. CDR3 length: 13 amino acids. The CDR3 is CATRQRESLEQYF. CDR3 in DNA: TGTGCCACCCGTCAGCGGGAGTCTCTCGAGCAGTACTTC.